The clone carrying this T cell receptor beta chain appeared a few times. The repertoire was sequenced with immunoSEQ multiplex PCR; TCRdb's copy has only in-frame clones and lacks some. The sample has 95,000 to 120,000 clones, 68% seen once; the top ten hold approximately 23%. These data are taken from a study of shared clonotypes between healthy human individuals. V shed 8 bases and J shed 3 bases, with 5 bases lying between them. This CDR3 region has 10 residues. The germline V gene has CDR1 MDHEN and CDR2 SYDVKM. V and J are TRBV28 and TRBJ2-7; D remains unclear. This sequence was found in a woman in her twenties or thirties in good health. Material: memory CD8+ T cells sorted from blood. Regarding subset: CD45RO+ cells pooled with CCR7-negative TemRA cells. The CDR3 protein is CASGRYEQYF. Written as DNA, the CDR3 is TGTGCCAGCGGCCGCTACGAGCAGTACTTC.